The clone carrying this T cell receptor beta chain was detected many times. Library preparation tagged each individual cDNA molecule with a unique molecular identifier. TCRdb re-called the RACE reads with MiXCR, one entry per CDR3 protein. The sample holds about 81,000 distinct CDR3 sequences, under 9% seen once. The sample is drawn from a study of human T cells and chemical hapten exposure. Background on the study: The patients were mostly female; they had alopecia areata, totalis or universalis.

This CDR3 has 15 residues. CDR1 is MNHEY and CDR2 is SMNVEV in the germline V gene (reference sequence). V shed 5 bases and J shed 4 bases, with 14 bases lying between them. Time point meaning: patch test 1, 2 weeks after DPC sensitization. The treatment was: therapeutic diphenylcyclopropenone sensitization with weekly scalp DPC. Unfractionated whole blood was the source from which total RNA was extracted. This chain links TRBV27 with TRBJ2-2, with D possibly TRBD1 on 6 matching bases. The source is a woman aged 30 to 39 with alopecia areata. Some clones in this sample may be carry-over from other donors' samples. The sequencing here drew on whole blood, taken in connection with sensitization to the hapten diphenylcyclopropenone (DPC). CDR3 amino acids: CASSPRDIRTGELFF. DNA for the CDR3: TGTGCCAGCAGTCCTCGGGACATTCGCACCGGGGAGCTGTTTTTT.